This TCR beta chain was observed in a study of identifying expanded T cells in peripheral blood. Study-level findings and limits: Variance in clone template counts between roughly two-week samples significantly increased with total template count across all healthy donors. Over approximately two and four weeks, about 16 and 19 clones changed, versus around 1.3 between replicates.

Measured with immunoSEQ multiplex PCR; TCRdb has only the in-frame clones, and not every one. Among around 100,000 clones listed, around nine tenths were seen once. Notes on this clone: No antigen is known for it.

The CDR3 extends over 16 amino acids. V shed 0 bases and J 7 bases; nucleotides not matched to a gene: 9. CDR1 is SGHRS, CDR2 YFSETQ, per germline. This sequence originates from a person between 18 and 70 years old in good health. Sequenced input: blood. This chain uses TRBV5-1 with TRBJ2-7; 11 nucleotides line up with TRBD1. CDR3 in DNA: TGCGCCAGCAGCTTGGTCCGAACCGGGACAGGGGGGGAGCAGTACTTC. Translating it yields CASSLVRTGTGGEQYF.